The 3 T cell receptor beta chains below all came from one sample that was sequenced in a study of T cells after yellow fever vaccination. TCRdb re-derived calls from the 5' RACE reads in MiXCR, one entry per CDR3 protein. The data contain around 530,000 distinct CDR3 sequences, 17% of them singletons. The sequenced sample was PBMCs, obtained 5 days after the first yellow fever vaccination. These receptors were obtained from a man younger than 30 who received the YFV17D yellow fever vaccine.

This clonotype was picked up a small number of times. The chain links TRBV6-2 or TRBV6-3 to TRBJ1-1; the D is unclear. Trimming cost V 8 bases and J 3 bases, with 22 bases left between them. Germline assignment: CDR1 MNHEY and CDR2 SVGEGT. This CDR3 has 16 amino acids. The CDR3 spells CASGPRMGDGDTEAFF. In nucleotides, the CDR3 is TGTGCCAGCGGCCCACGGATGGGCGACGGGGACACTGAAGCTTTCTTT.

This clonotype occurred many times. V usage is TRBV29-1 and J usage is TRBJ2-3; TRBD2 aligns across 8 bases. The germline CDR1 and CDR2 sequences are SQVTM and ANQGSEA. The V and J ends lost 0 bases and 2 bases, in that order; junction bases with no gene match: 7. The length of the CDR3 is 16 residues. In nucleotides, the CDR3 is TGCAGCGTTGAAGATCCCCTCGGGGGGGCCACAGATACGCAGTATTTT. Amino acid sequence: CSVEDPLGGATDTQYF.

The sample holds a few counts of this clonotype. The chain recombines TRBV6-1 with TRBJ1-2, with 7 bases that match TRBD1. The V segment lost 5 bases and the J segment 0 bases; nucleotides outside the gene matches: 9. Germline CDR1 and CDR2: MNHNS and SASEGT. The CDR3 loop spans 16 amino acids. The CDR3 spells CASSLTGTSPNYGYTF. CDR3 nucleotide sequence: TGTGCCAGCAGTCTGACAGGGACCTCACCTAACTATGGCTACACCTTC.